This T cell receptor beta chain appears in the sequencing data of a study of Graves' ophthalmopathy and Graves' hyperthyroidism. In this sample, this clonotype turned up a few times. No antigen is known for it. Hyperthyroidism patients were newly diagnosed, ill under 2 months, and aged 18 to 65 years. Pregnancy or lactation, uncontrolled infections and other autoimmune diseases were grounds for excluding patients. Study conclusions and caveats: Blood also held most thyroid clonotypes expanded above 0.001 frequency.

RNA transcripts were the template, and TCR beta CDR3 regions were amplified from them. An opening RT-PCR round employed HTBI primers and preceded a second-round multiplex PCR. TCRdb re-called the multiplex PCR reads through MiXCR, storing one row per CDR3 protein. Found here are roughly 1.1 million distinct CDR3 sequences, about 38% of them singletons; the top ten hold around 10%. Germline V CDR1 and CDR2: WSHSY, SAAADI. V dropped 2 bases and J dropped 6 bases, with 10 bases sitting between them. There are 13 residues in the CDR3. The chain combines TRBV10-2 with TRBJ1-1; D uncertain. This clonotype was sampled from an adult man with Graves' hyperthyroidism. The sample was peripheral blood or thyroid tissue (not recorded which). CDR3 nucleotides: TGCGCCAGCAGTGAGCCCGTACTACCTGAAGCTTTCTTT. Translation gives CASSEPVLPEAFF.